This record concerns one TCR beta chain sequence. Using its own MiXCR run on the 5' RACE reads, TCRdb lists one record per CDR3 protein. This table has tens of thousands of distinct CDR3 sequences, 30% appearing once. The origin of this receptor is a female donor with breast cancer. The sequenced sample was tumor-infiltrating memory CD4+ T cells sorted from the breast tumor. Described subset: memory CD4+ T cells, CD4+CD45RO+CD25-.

This CDR3 reads CASSGTTYNEQFF. The CDR3, as DNA: TGTGCCAGCAGCGGAACAACCTACAATGAGCAGTTCTTC. V usage is TRBV5-4 and J usage is TRBJ2-1; no clear D gene. The V gene's germline CDR1 is SGHNT and CDR2 YYREEE (reference sequence). The ends were cut back, 4 bases at V and 2 bases at J, with 7 bases in the middle. The CDR3 length is 13 residues.